Below, 22 T cell receptor beta chains from the same sample are listed, as sequenced in a study of blood T cells in healthy people across ages. The authors ran a second PCR of roughly 6 to 12 cycles using a sample-barcoded 5' primer and a J-beta primer mix. TCRdb passed the 5' RACE reads through MiXCR, listing each CDR3 protein once. The sample lists about 1.5 million distinct CDR3 sequences, approximately 42% seen once, with around 4% in the top ten. The sample was blood. The receptors come from a woman under 30 in good health.

The CDR3 is CASSSPYIQGEAFF. The DNA for the CDR3 is TGTGCCAGCAGCTCACCTTACATACAGGGTGAAGCTTTCTTT. The rearrangement joins TRBV5-6 to TRBJ1-1, with D perhaps matching TRBD1 (6 bases). The CDR3 is made up of 14 amino acids. Trimming left V 3 bases short and J 7 bases short, with 16 bases between. Germline CDR1 and CDR2: SGHDT and YYEEEE.

The V call is TRBV9, the J call TRBJ2-1, with 10 bases aligning to TRBD2. The CDR3 is 17 amino acids. Germline CDR1 is SGDLS and CDR2 is YYNGEE. The V and J ends lost 3 bases and 7 bases, in that order; junction bases with no gene match: 13. The CDR3 bases are TGTGCCAGCAGCGCCAGGGGTCTAGCGGGAGTCTGGAATGAGCAGTTCTTC. Its translation is CASSARGLAGVWNEQFF.

The chain uses TRBV6-1 and TRBJ1-3; 7 positions agree with TRBD1. The CDR3 sequence is 16 residues long. V gave up 5 bases and J gave up 0 bases; unmatched junction bases: 7. Germline CDR1 is MNHNS and CDR2 is SASEGT. CDR3 DNA: TGTGCCAGCAGTCCACAGGGGATAATCTCTGGAAACACCATATATTTT. It translates to CASSPQGIISGNTIYF.

The chain carries TRBV9 and TRBJ2-1; maybe TRBD2 (6 bases). The V and J ends lost 5 bases and 7 bases respectively, with 16 bases between them. CDR1 SGDLS and CDR2 YYNGEE come from the germline V gene. This CDR3 is 14 amino acids long. CDR3 in DNA: TGTGCCAGCAGGTTCGGGACTCCCCAAAATGAGCAGTTCTTC. Translating it yields CASRFGTPQNEQFF.

The rearrangement joins TRBV14 to TRBJ1-1, with D unclear. The length of the CDR3 is 13 residues. Per the germline V gene, CDR1 is SGHDN and CDR2 is FVKESK. V lost 1 base, J lost 7 bases, and 10 bases lay in between. CDR3 nucleotide sequence: TGTGCCAGCAGCCAAGTAGCTGGGCGTGAAGCTTTCTTT. Amino acid sequence: CASSQVAGREAFF.

As regards this clonotype: One junction end does not reproduce the germline sequence, and a read error may be involved. In nucleotides, the CDR3 is TGCAGTGCTAGAGAACGGACAGGGTACGGTGGCTGCACCTTC. This gives the protein CSARERTGYGGCTF. The rearrangement uses TRBV20-1 and TRBJ1-2, with 8 bases identical to TRBD1. The CDR3 sequence is 14 residues long. Per the germline V gene, CDR1 is DFQATT and CDR2 is SNEGSKA (reference sequence).

The chain links TRBV29-1 to TRBJ2-1; D is unclear. V lost 4 bases, J lost 0 bases, and 10 bases lay in between. Germline assignment: CDR1 SQVTM and CDR2 ANQGSEA. CDR3 length: 14 amino acids. The CDR3 DNA sequence: TGCAGCGTTGGTGGCGTGAGCTCCTACAATGAGCAGTTCTTC. Translating gives CSVGGVSSYNEQFF.

This clonotype was detected only once. An end of the junction does not agree with germline; a read error may underlie this. The rearrangement links TRBV20-1 to TRBJ1-5; D not resolved. This CDR3 is 14 amino acids long. The germline V gene has CDR1 DFQATT and CDR2 SNEGSKA (reference sequence). This CDR3 reads CGARDGESNQPQHF. The CDR3 nucleotides are TGCGGTGCTAGAGATGGGGAAAGCAATCAGCCCCAGCATTTT.

CDR3 sequence (DNA): TGCAGTGGGCAGGACCCCGCAACTAATGAAAAACTGTTTTTT. It specifies CSGQDPATNEKLFF. The V call is TRBV20-1, the J call TRBJ1-4, with D unresolved. This CDR3 has 14 residues. V was trimmed by 7 bases and J by 0 bases, leaving 12 bases between them. CDR1 and CDR2 (germline): DFQATT, SNEGSKA (reference sequence).

A few counts support this clonotype. The chain carries TRBV18 and TRBJ2-5, with TRBD2 identical over 13 bases. The trim removed 5 bases at V and 11 bases at J, leaving 11 bases unmatched. The CDR3 sequence is 15 residues long. The germline gives CDR1 KGHSH, CDR2 LQKENI. In DNA form, the CDR3 reads TGTGCCAGCTCAGCGGGACTAGCGGGAATCAATGAGCAGTACTTC. It yields the protein CASSAGLAGINEQYF. Full variable domain (missing parts from reference TRBV18 and TRBJ2-5): NAGVMQNPRHLVRRRGQEARLRCSPMKGHSHVYWYRQLPEEGLKFMVYLQKENIIDESGMPKERFSAEFPKEGPSILRIQQVVRGDSAAYFCASSAGLAGINEQYFGPGTRLLVL.

DNA for the CDR3: TGCGCCAGCAGCCAAGATCCGGCAGAGAACTATGGCTACACCTTC. Translated: CASSQDPAENYGYTF. The V and J genes are TRBV4-3 and TRBJ1-2, with D unclear. This CDR3 has 15 residues. CDR1 LGHNA and CDR2 YSLEER come from the germline V gene. V gave up 0 bases and J gave up 2 bases, with 10 bases separating them.

The rearrangement joins TRBV6-2 or TRBV6-3 to TRBJ1-5; tentative D call: TRBD1 (5 bases). V was pared by 5 bases and J by 7 bases, with 15 bases between. This CDR3 has 14 amino acids. The germline V gene encodes CDR1 MNHEY and CDR2 SVGEGT. CDR3 nucleotides: TGTGCCAGCAGTGGGGCGGGGAACACGCAGCCCCAGCATTTT. It codes for CASSGAGNTQPQHF.

This chain uses TRBV28 with TRBJ2-7, with 7 bases lining up with TRBD2. The last part of the DNA fits TRBJ2-4 better; the J call may be wrong. This CDR3 is built from 13 residues. Germline CDR1 and CDR2: MDHEN and SYDVKM. CDR3: CASSITSVSIQYF. Written as DNA, the CDR3 is TGTGCCAGCAGTATTACTAGCGTTAGCATTCAGTACTTC.

This clonotype was seen a single time. Germline is not matched at one junction end, which may reflect a read error. The rearrangement links TRBV7-6 to TRBJ2-1; tentatively, D is TRBD2 (6 bases). This CDR3 comprises 13 residues. Germline V gene data show CDR1 as SGHVS and CDR2 as FNYEAQ. CDR3: CAGSPTSLMEQFF. CDR3 DNA: TGTGCCGGCAGCCCGACTAGTCTGATGGAGCAGTTCTTC.

V is TRBV6-2 or TRBV6-3 and J is TRBJ2-1, with 12 nucleotides matching TRBD2. V gave up 6 bases and J gave up 6 bases; unmatched junction bases: 15. The CDR3 length is 18 residues. Germline CDR1 reads MNHEY; CDR2 reads SVGEGT. The CDR3 here is CASRNPGLAGRGVNEQFF. CDR3 sequence (DNA): TGTGCCAGCAGAAACCCCGGACTAGCGGGGCGAGGCGTCAATGAGCAGTTCTTC.

In its sample, this clonotype was seen a few times. The chain recombines TRBV4-1 with TRBJ1-5; D gene ambiguous. Trimming shortened V by 4 bases and J by 5 bases, and 18 bases separated the two germline ends. The V gene's germline CDR1 is MGHRA and CDR2 YSYEKL. The CDR3 runs 16 residues. Here the CDR3 DNA reads TGCGCCAGCAGCCTGGAATTTGGGCGGTTGTATCAGCCCCAGCATTTT. Translating gives CASSLEFGRLYQPQHF.

The genes are TRBV15 and TRBJ2-7; possibly TRBD1 for D (7 bases). Per the germline V gene, CDR1 is LNHNV and CDR2 is YYDKDF (reference sequence). The CDR3 is 18 amino acids. V was cut by 4 bases and J by 0 bases, with 22 bases left in between. CDR3 bases: TGTGCCACCAGCAAAAGGGACAGCCCAGCGGGCCCCTCCTACGAGCAGTACTTC. Translating gives CATSKRDSPAGPSYEQYF.

This clonotype has at least ten counts. Its ends do not fully match the called genes, so a read error is possible. The chain is built from TRBV2 and TRBJ2-1, with D tentatively TRBD2 (5 bases). The CDR3 has 11 residues. The germline gives CDR1 SNHLY, CDR2 FYNNEI. CDR3 DNA sequence: TGCGCCAGCAGAACCGGGGATGAGCAGTTCTTC. Translation: CASRTGDEQFF.

The sample holds one count of this clonotype. The chain carries TRBV20-1 and TRBJ2-3; D is perhaps TRBD2 (5 bases). Per the germline V gene, CDR1 is DFQATT and CDR2 is SNEGSKA (reference sequence). There are 17 residues in the CDR3. Trimming removed 5 bases from V and 0 bases from J, with 21 bases in between. The CDR3 nucleotides read TGCAGTGCTTTCCATTATCGGACGGGGTCTAGCACAGATACGCAGTATTTT. Its protein is CSAFHYRTGSSTDTQYF.

The V gene is TRBV19, the J gene TRBJ2-7; D is undetermined. Germline assignment: CDR1 LNHDA and CDR2 SQIVND (reference sequence). V shed 3 bases and J shed 2 bases, with 8 bases lying between them. CDR3 length: 13 amino acids. CDR3 nucleotides: TGTGCCAGTAGTATGGGATCTCCCTACGAGCAGTACTTC. Encoded protein: CASSMGSPYEQYF. The variable domain in full, with the rest retrieved from reference TRBV19 and TRBJ2-7, is DGGITQSPKYLFRKEGQNVTLSCEQNLNHDAMYWYRQDPGQGLRLIYYSQIVNDFQKGDIAEGYSVSREKKESFPLTVTSAQKNPTAFYLCASSMGSPYEQYFGPGTRLTVT.

The table lists this clonotype with a few counts. This chain joins TRBV19 and TRBJ1-1, with TRBD1 matching over 7 bases. CDR1 is LNHDA and CDR2 is SQIVND in the germline V gene (reference sequence). Losses at the gene ends were 3 bases for V and 1 base for J; bases not matched to a gene: 2. The CDR3 spans 14 residues. The CDR3 sequence is CASSIRTGNTEAFF. CDR3 in DNA: TGTGCCAGTAGTATCCGGACAGGGAACACTGAAGCTTTCTTT.

This clonotype occurred a few times. The DNA for the CDR3 is TGTGCCAGCAGCCAAGGGGGTAGCGGGAGGGCCGGTGAGCAGTTCTTC. As protein: CASSQGGSGRAGEQFF. The J gene is TRBJ2-1, the V gene TRBV4-2, with TRBD2 matching 11 bases. After removal of 1 base from V and 9 bases from J, the junction contained 8 bases not matched to a gene. Germline assignment: CDR1 LGHNA and CDR2 YNFKEQ. This CDR3 region has 16 residues.